The source of this T cell receptor (beta chain) is a study of blood T cell repertoires in COVID-19. Study-wide context: The study drew acute and convalescent COVID-19 samples from the United States, Italy and Spain.

In the original workflow: Amplifying reference gene primers gave estimates of nucleated cell counts. Method: immunoSEQ multiplex PCR; TCRdb's copy keeps in-frame clones and lacks some. That table gives V, J and clone size, and the DNA gave D and trimming. This table holds approximately 330,000 clones, roughly 91% found once. Either two negative PCRs, clearance, or symptom resolution qualified Cohort 3 donors as recovered. The sequencing input was PBMCs or T cells enriched from blood (not recorded which). The TCR comes from a woman in her twenties or thirties who had recovered from COVID-19.

The CDR3 region is CASSLRRSRGDSTSEQYF. In DNA, the CDR3 is TGCGCCAGCAGTCTCCGTCGTTCCAGGGGGGACTCTACGTCAGAGCAGTACTTC. This chain joins TRBV23-1 and TRBJ2-7, with D maybe TRBD1 (7 bases). TRBV23-1 is noted as an ORF with a role that remains uncertain. The V end was cut by 4 bases, the J end by 7 bases, with 29 bases between. The CDR3 sequence is 18 residues long.